These T cell receptor beta chains were read from a single sample in a study of blood T cell repertoires in COVID-19. Data came from immunoSEQ multiplex PCR; TCRdb stores just in-frame clones and leaves some out. The table shows about 670,000 clones, with 80% to 90% occurring only once. The sample consisted of peripheral blood. All receptors derive from a young woman with acute or convalescent COVID-19. CDR3s include the opening cysteine and the closing phenylalanine or tryptophan. The order of the fields is D gene, J gene, clone size, V gene, CDR3 protein, CDR3 DNA. The D gene is left open where the match is weak. Rows give clone size only sometimes, using once, few, many, or a class for an expanded clone.

>TRBD2|TRBJ2-7|.|TRBV6-6
CASSYLREGYEQYF
TGTGCCAGCAGTTACCTGAGGGAGGGCTACGAGCAGTACTTC
>.|TRBJ2-1|.|TRBV9
CASSVAVDRFYNEQFF
TGTGCCAGCAGCGTAGCCGTCGACAGATTCTACAATGAGCAGTTCTTC
>TRBD1|TRBJ1-2|.|TRBV4-2
CASSLDRARIHYGYTF
TGTGCCAGCAGCCTGGACAGGGCAAGGATACACTATGGCTACACCTTC
>.|TRBJ1-3|.|TRBV9
CASSVDGVPGNTIYF
TGTGCCAGCAGCGTAGACGGGGTACCGGGAAACACCATATATTTT
>.|TRBJ1-1|once|TRBV19
CASTRQNTEAFF
TGTGCCAGTACCCGACAGAACACTGAAGCTTTCTTT
>.|TRBJ2-2|.|TRBV2
CASRTDSTGELFF
TGTGCCAGCAGGACCGACAGTACCGGGGAGCTGTTTTTT
>.|TRBJ1-1|.|TRBV5-5
CASRGVGSITEAFF
TGTGCCTCCCGGGGGGTGGGATCGATCACTGAAGCTTTCTTT
>.|TRBJ1-6|.|TRBV27
CASSSTGYNSPLHF
TGTGCCAGCAGTTCAACAGGGTATAATTCACCCCTCCACTTT
>.|TRBJ2-2|.|TRBV9
CASSVEWSGELFF
TGTGCCAGCAGCGTAGAATGGAGCGGGGAGCTGTTTTTT
>TRBD1|TRBJ1-6|.|TRBV7-8
CASSFRRGQDSPLHF
TGTGCCAGCAGCTTCCGAAGGGGGCAGGATTCACCCCTCCACTTT
>.|TRBJ2-7|.|TRBV7-9
CASSPSGPRRGGEQYF
TGTGCCAGCAGCCCCTCCGGGCCCCGCAGAGGGGGCGAGCAGTACTTC
>.|TRBJ1-2|.|TRBV5-1
CASSLDPGGGYTF
TGCGCCAGCAGCTTGGATCCGGGAGGCGGCTACACCTTC
>.|TRBJ1-5|.|TRBV11-2
CASSLGRGSNQPQHF
TGTGCCAGCAGCTTAGGCCGGGGTAGCAATCAGCCCCAGCATTTT
>TRBD1|TRBJ2-2|.|TRBV4-1
CASSQPTGGGGELFF
TGCGCCAGCAGCCAACCGACAGGGGGTGGCGGGGAGCTGTTTTTT
>.|TRBJ1-6|.|TRBV7-8
CASRQEQVKNSPLHF
TGTGCCAGCAGACAAGAGCAGGTGAAAAATTCACCCCTCCACTTT
>TRBD2|TRBJ2-3|.|TRBV6-4
CASSDLAGADTQYF
TGTGCCAGCAGTGACCTAGCGGGGGCAGATACGCAGTATTTT
>.|TRBJ2-7|.|TRBV2
CASSELGAQYF
TGTGCCAGCAGTGAACTGGGAGCCCAGTACTTC